Each of the 13 T cell receptor beta chains below was sequenced from the same sample in a study of blood T cell repertoires in COVID-19 (dated by TCRdb to the early 2020s). The library was built by means of the immunoSEQ multiplex PCR assay. The immuneACCESS repertoire file appears here via TCRdb, limited to in-frame rearrangements. These files lack a portion of the clones; in checked studies, under half of the deficit traces to unresolved V genes, and the cause of the others is not known. The sample yields 85,000 to 100,000 clones; roughly nine tenths were counted once. Together, the top ten hold around 18% of the sample. Sequenced material: peripheral blood. Source of these receptors: a woman aged 55-69 years with COVID-19, enrolled during active disease.

The gene calls are TRBV7-9 and TRBJ1-6; 10 nucleotides align to TRBD1. The trim removed 3 bases at V and 7 bases at J, leaving 9 bases unmatched. Germline loops: CDR1 SEHNR, CDR2 FQNEAQ (reference sequence). The CDR3 covers 17 residues. In DNA form, the CDR3 reads TGTGCCAGCAGCTTTCGCCATCCGGGACAGGGGAATTCACCCCTCCACTTT. As protein: CASSFRHPGQGNSPLHF.

The V call is TRBV3-1 (or the pseudogene TRBV3-2), the J call TRBJ1-6, with TRBD1 as a possible D gene (5 bases). V lost 1 base to trimming and J lost 10 bases, with 14 bases between them. Per the germline V gene, CDR1 is LGHDT and CDR2 is YNNKEL (reference sequence). This CDR3 has 15 amino acids. In nucleotides, the CDR3 is TGTGCCAGCAGCCAAGCGGGGGGAGAAGGGTCACCCCTCCACTTT. Its translation is CASSQAGGEGSPLHF.

This clone was seen only once. The chain employs TRBV6-4 and TRBJ1-2; 11 bases match TRBD1. CDR3 length: 14 amino acids. J lost 8 bases, V lost 7 bases, and 9 bases had no gene match. Germline values: CDR1 MRHNA, CDR2 SNTAGT. CDR3 residues: CASITGQGAEGYTF. The CDR3 nucleotides are TGTGCCAGCATTACCGGACAGGGGGCGGAGGGCTACACCTTC.

The chain couples TRBV10-3 to TRBJ2-3, with 7 positions matching TRBD1. The CDR3 runs to 14 residues. Losses at the gene ends were 6 bases for V and 6 bases for J; bases not matched to a gene: 9. Germline-derived CDR1 and CDR2 are ENHRY and SYGVKD. CDR3: CAIREGTEYDTQYF. CDR3 nucleotide sequence: TGTGCCATCAGAGAGGGGACAGAATATGATACGCAGTATTTT.

The V call is TRBV18, the J call TRBJ1-5; 7 bases align to TRBD1. Germline CDR1 reads KGHSH; CDR2 reads LQKENI. CDR3 size: 14 residues. Germline trimming cut 2 bases from V and 10 bases from J; bases unmatched to any gene: 8. The CDR3 is CASSPARGSFPQHF. The CDR3 DNA sequence: TGTGCCAGCTCACCAGCCAGGGGGAGTTTTCCCCAGCATTTT.

The V call is TRBV2, the J call TRBJ1-1, with D perhaps TRBD1 (6 bases). This CDR3 region has 15 residues. The V end was cut by 5 bases, the J end by 2 bases, with 15 bases between. Germline-derived CDR1 and CDR2 are SNHLY and FYNNEI. The CDR3 region is CASSPGATINTEAFF. The CDR3 coding sequence is TGTGCCAGCAGTCCAGGGGCCACGATTAACACTGAAGCTTTCTTT.

J is TRBJ1-3 and V is TRBV4-3; tentatively, D is TRBD1 (6 bases). The CDR3 covers 15 residues. The germline V gene has CDR1 LGHNA and CDR2 YSLEER. The germline V and J ends were trimmed by 0 bases and 2 bases, with 8 bases remaining between them. CDR3 bases: TGCGCCAGCAGCCAAGAGGACAGCCCTGGAAACACCATATATTTT. Translating it yields CASSQEDSPGNTIYF.

The chain has TRBV4-2 and TRBJ2-5; maybe TRBD2 (5 bases). With 5 bases removed from V and 5 bases from J, the gap between germline ends came to 18 bases. In germline, CDR1 is LGHNA, CDR2 YNFKEQ. CDR3 length equals 15 residues. For the CDR3, the DNA is TGTGCCAGCAGCTTGAGCGAGGGAGCATGGGAGACCCAGTACTTC. This encodes CASSLSEGAWETQYF.

The V and J genes are TRBV18 and TRBJ1-2; 8 positions agree with TRBD1. There are 17 residues in the CDR3. V shed 1 base and J 8 bases; nucleotides not matched to a gene: 15. Per germline, CDR1 KGHSH and CDR2 LQKENI. The CDR3 here is CASSPRSGGDLSPGYTF. CDR3 nucleotide sequence: TGTGCCAGCTCACCACGGTCAGGGGGCGATCTATCTCCCGGCTACACCTTC.

The V call is TRBV2, the J call TRBJ2-7; D might be TRBD1 (7 bases). Germline lookup yields CDR1 SNHLY and CDR2 FYNNEI. This CDR3 is built from 15 residues. V was cut by 6 bases and J by 0 bases, with 15 bases left in between. In DNA, the CDR3 is TGTGCCAGCAGCGCGGGACAGCCAGGCTCCTACGAGCAGTACTTC. Translated: CASSAGQPGSYEQYF.

The chain joins TRBV4-2 to TRBJ1-4, with 8 bases fitting TRBD1. The J segment lost 5 bases and the V segment lost 1 base, leaving 0 bases of the junction unmatched. This CDR3 region has 14 residues. From germline, CDR1 is LGHNA and CDR2 YNFKEQ. CDR3 bases: TGTGCCAGCAGCCAAGGACAGGGGAATGAAAAACTGTTTTTT. Protein sequence: CASSQGQGNEKLFF.

The chain employs TRBV3-1 (or the pseudogene TRBV3-2) and TRBJ1-3; 9 nucleotides align to TRBD1. CDR3 size: 16 residues. Looked up from germline, CDR1 is LGHDT and CDR2 is YNNKEL (reference sequence). The junction had 7 bases not matched to a gene; V was cut back by 0 bases and J by 7 bases. The CDR3 protein is CASSQDWGQGMNTIYF. CDR3 DNA sequence: TGTGCCAGCAGCCAAGATTGGGGACAGGGAATGAACACCATATATTTT.

The chain carries TRBV18 and TRBJ1-1; the match to TRBD1 covers 7 bases. V was clipped by 8 bases and J by 0 bases; unmatched bases: 3. The CDR3 consists of 13 residues. CDR1 and CDR2 from the germline V gene are KGHSH and LQKENI. CDR3 sequence reads: CASRDSLNTEAFF. For the CDR3, the DNA is TGTGCCAGCCGGGACAGCCTGAACACTGAAGCTTTCTTT.